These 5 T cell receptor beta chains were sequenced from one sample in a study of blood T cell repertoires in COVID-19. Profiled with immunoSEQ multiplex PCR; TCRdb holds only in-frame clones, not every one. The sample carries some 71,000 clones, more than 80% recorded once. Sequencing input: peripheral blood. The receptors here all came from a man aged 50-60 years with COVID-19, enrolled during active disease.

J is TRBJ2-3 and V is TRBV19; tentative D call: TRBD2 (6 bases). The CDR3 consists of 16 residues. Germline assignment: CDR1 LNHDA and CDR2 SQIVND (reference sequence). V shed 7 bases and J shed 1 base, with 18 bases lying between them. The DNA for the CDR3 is TGTGCCAGTACCACCGGGGTGGCTAGCGGCACAGATACGCAGTATTTT. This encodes CASTTGVASGTDTQYF.

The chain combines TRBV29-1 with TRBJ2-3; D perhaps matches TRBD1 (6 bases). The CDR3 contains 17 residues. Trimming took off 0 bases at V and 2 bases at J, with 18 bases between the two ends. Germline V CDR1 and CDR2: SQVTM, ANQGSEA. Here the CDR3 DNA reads TGCAGCGTTGAAGATCGAGTCTCAGGGGTGATCACAGATACGCAGTATTTT. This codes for CSVEDRVSGVITDTQYF.

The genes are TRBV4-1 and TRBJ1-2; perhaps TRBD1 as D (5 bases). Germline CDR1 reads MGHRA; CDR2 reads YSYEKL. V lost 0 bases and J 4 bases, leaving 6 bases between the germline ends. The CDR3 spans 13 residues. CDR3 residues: CASSQDRVYGYTF. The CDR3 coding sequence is TGCGCCAGCAGCCAAGACAGGGTCTATGGCTACACCTTC.

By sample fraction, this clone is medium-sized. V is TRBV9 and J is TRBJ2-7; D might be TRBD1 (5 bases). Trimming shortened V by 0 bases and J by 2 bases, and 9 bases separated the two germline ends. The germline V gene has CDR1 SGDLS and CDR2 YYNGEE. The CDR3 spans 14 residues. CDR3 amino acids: CASSVAGNAYEQYF. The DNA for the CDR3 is TGTGCCAGCAGCGTAGCAGGGAACGCCTACGAGCAGTACTTC.

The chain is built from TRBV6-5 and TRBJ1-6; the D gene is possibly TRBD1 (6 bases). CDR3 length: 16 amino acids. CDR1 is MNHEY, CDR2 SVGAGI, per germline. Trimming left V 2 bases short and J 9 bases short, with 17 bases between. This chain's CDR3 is CASSYLGGLKGSPLHF. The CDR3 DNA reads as TGTGCCAGCAGTTACCTCGGGGGGCTTAAGGGTTCACCCCTCCACTTT.